This entry lists 3 T cell receptor beta chains sequenced from one sample in a study of early T cells in non-severe SARS-CoV-2 infection. TCRdb re-called the 5' RACE reads with MiXCR, one entry per CDR3 protein. The sample has tens of thousands of distinct CDR3 sequences, 5% to 6.5% seen once. Material: whole blood. These receptors came from an adult who was a healthcare worker with PCR-confirmed SARS-CoV-2 infection or an uninfected control (not recorded which).

Remarks on this clonotype: A read error is possible here, since a much larger clone lies one base away. V gene TRBV7-9 combines with J gene TRBJ1-1, with TRBD1 identical over 7 bases. Germline trimming cut 8 bases from V and 2 bases from J; bases unmatched to any gene: 11. CDR1 is SEHNR and CDR2 is FQNEAQ in the germline V gene (reference sequence). This CDR3 region has 15 residues. The CDR3 region has the DNA TGTGCCAGCCTACGCCCCAGGACAGGAAACACTGAAGCTTTCTTT. Translation gives CASLRPRTGNTEAFF.

This clonotype was seen ten or more times. DNA of the CDR3: TGCAGCGCGGACTTCTACAATGAGCAGTTCTTC. It yields the protein CSADFYNEQFF. V and J are TRBV29-1 and TRBJ2-1, with TRBD2 as a possible D gene (5 bases). CDR3 size: 11 residues. Germline assignment: CDR1 SQVTM and CDR2 ANQGSEA. Trimming removed 7 bases from V and 3 bases from J, with 7 bases in between.

This clonotype was detected many times. This sequence joins TRBV12-3 or TRBV12-4 and TRBJ2-7; no firm D call. The CDR3 loop spans 13 amino acids. V was trimmed by 6 bases and J by 2 bases, leaving 11 bases between them. CDR3 sequence reads: CASSFYEAYEQYF. The DNA of the CDR3 is TGTGCCAGCAGCTTCTACGAAGCCTACGAGCAGTACTTC.